These 8 T cell receptor beta chains came from one sample sequenced in a study of glioma-infiltrating T cells. The iRepertoire nested amplicon-rescue multiplex PCR amplified TCR alpha and beta CDR3s from RNA. TCRdb processed the multiplex PCR reads anew with MiXCR; each CDR3 protein has one entry. This table holds roughly 190,000 distinct CDR3 sequences, over 30% found once. Sequenced input: glioma tissue, nonneoplastic brain tissue, or PBMCs (not recorded which). The receptor source for this set is a human donor with low-grade glioma or glioblastoma, undergoing nonglioma brain surgery, or in good health (not recorded which).

This chain uses TRBV19 with TRBJ2-7, with D possibly TRBD1 on 5 matching bases. The CDR3 contains 13 residues. The germline gives CDR1 LNHDA, CDR2 SQIVND (reference sequence). V was shortened by 2 bases and J by 6 bases, with 11 bases between the two germline ends. CDR3 protein: CASSIQGSGEQYF. In DNA, the CDR3 is TGTGCCAGTAGTATACAGGGATCTGGCGAGCAGTACTTC.

This clonotype was detected only a few times. The genes are TRBV5-1 and TRBJ2-7; the D gene is possibly TRBD1 (5 bases). Trimming stripped 2 bases from V and 3 bases from J, with 15 bases between. Germline V gene data show CDR1 as SGHRS and CDR2 as YFSETQ. The CDR3 extends over 15 amino acids. The CDR3 DNA is TGCGCCAGCAGCTTTATCGCAGGGCCAAACTACGAGCAGTACTTC. Translating gives CASSFIAGPNYEQYF. The full variable domain, completed using reference TRBV5-1 and TRBJ2-7, is KAGVTQTPRYLIKTRGQQVTLSCSPISGHRSVSWYQQTPGQGLQFLFEYFSETQRNKGNFPGRFSGRQFSNSRSEMNVSTLELGDSALYLCASSFIAGPNYEQYFGPGTRLTVT.

Worth noting for this clonotype: One junction end disagrees with the germline gene, perhaps due to a read error. The chain joins TRBV4-1 to TRBJ1-5; D might be TRBD1 (6 bases). CDR3 length equals 19 residues. Germline CDR1 reads MGHRA; CDR2 reads YSYEKL. CDR3 DNA sequence: TGCGCCAGCAGCCCGAGGACAGAGGGGACCTATGAAAGCAATAAGCCCCAGCATTTT. Protein: CASSPRTEGTYESNKPQHF.

This clonotype occurred a few times. The chain links TRBV4-1 to TRBJ2-4; D is perhaps TRBD2 (7 bases). The CDR3 runs 17 residues. The germline V gene encodes CDR1 MGHRA and CDR2 YSYEKL. With 6 bases removed from V and 4 bases from J, the gap between germline ends came to 22 bases. The CDR3 DNA follows: TGCGCCAGCAGTGGGGGACCCATACAGGGAGGGAAAAACATTCAGTACTTC. As protein: CASSGGPIQGGKNIQYF.

The chain couples TRBV19 to TRBJ2-7; maybe TRBD1 (6 bases). The CDR3 length is 15 residues. V was pared by 5 bases and J by 5 bases, with 19 bases between. Per germline, CDR1 LNHDA and CDR2 SQIVND (reference sequence). The CDR3 region has the DNA TGTGCCAGTAGTGTCCGGGACAAGGGCCCGGACGAGCAGTACTTC. Translated: CASSVRDKGPDEQYF.

The CDR3 sequence: CASSAYASGNRDEQFF. In nucleotides, the CDR3 is TGTGCCAGTAGTGCCTATGCTAGCGGGAATAGAGATGAGCAGTTCTTC. This rearrangement joins TRBV19 to TRBJ2-1; 9 bases agree with TRBD2. The CDR3 loop spans 16 amino acids. Germline V lookup: CDR1 LNHDA, CDR2 SQIVND (reference sequence). Trimming took 5 bases from V and 8 from J; bases not matched to a gene: 13.

The chain couples TRBV5-4 to TRBJ2-4, with D maybe TRBD1 (10 bases). The CDR3 is 21 residues long. Germline values: CDR1 SGHNT, CDR2 YYREEE (reference sequence). V was cut by 4 bases and J by 13 bases, with 42 bases left in between. The CDR3, as DNA: TGTGCCAGCAGCAGGGGACAGGGGAGCGCGGGAGGGCCCAGCTCCTACAATGAGCAGTACTTC. Translation: CASSRGQGSAGGPSSYNEQYF.

Remarks on this clonotype: A much larger clonotype is one base distant, so this may be a read error. The genes are TRBV4-1 and TRBJ2-5, with a possible D match to TRBD2 (6 bases). V shed 7 bases and J shed 0 bases, with 12 bases lying between them. CDR1 is MGHRA and CDR2 is YSYEKL in the germline V gene. The CDR3 is made up of 14 amino acids. CDR3 residues: CASIPERDQETQYF. The CDR3 bases are TGCGCCAGCATCCCGGAGCGGGACCAAGAGACCCAGTACTTC.